This passage covers 17 T cell receptor beta chains from one sample sequenced in a study of shared clonotypes between healthy human individuals. TCRdb's table, derived via immunoSEQ multiplex PCR, lists solely in-frame clones and lacks some. The sample carries approximately 1,500,000 clones, 95% to 99% recorded once. The sample taken for sequencing was naive CD4+ T cells sorted from blood. Stated subset: CD45RA+ positively selected. The receptors shown here come from a man in his thirties or forties in good health.

V and J are TRBV5-1 and TRBJ2-2, with 7 nucleotides matching TRBD2. The CDR3 length is 12 residues. CDR1 and CDR2 from the germline V gene are SGHRS and YFSETQ. V lost 4 bases to trimming and J lost 8 bases; unmatched junction nucleotides: 2. This CDR3 reads CASSHGRGELFF. CDR3 coding DNA: TGCGCCAGCAGCCACGGGAGGGGGGAGCTGTTTTTT.

The DNA for the CDR3 is TGTGCCAGCAGCGGCTTACAGGGAGCCGGGGCCAACGTCCTGACTTTC. Translation gives CASSGLQGAGANVLTF. This rearrangement joins TRBV7-9 to TRBJ2-6, with TRBD1 as a possible D gene (6 bases). The germline gives CDR1 SEHNR, CDR2 FQNEAQ (reference sequence). The CDR3 is 16 amino acids. V dropped 5 bases and J dropped 4 bases, with 15 bases sitting between them.

The V gene is TRBV4-3, the J gene TRBJ2-6, with D hard to call. The V gene lost 2 bases and the J gene lost 0 bases, with 8 bases spanning the gap. Germline CDR1 is LGHNA and CDR2 is YSLEER. The CDR3 loop spans 16 amino acids. CDR3 bases: TGCGCCAGCAGCCAAAGGCAGTTCTCTGGGGCCAACGTCCTGACTTTC. Translating it yields CASSQRQFSGANVLTF.

The J gene is TRBJ2-5, the V gene TRBV4-2, with D maybe TRBD2 (6 bases). CDR3 length: 15 residues. The germline CDR1 and CDR2 sequences are LGHNA and YNFKEQ. Trimming shortened V by 0 bases and J by 5 bases, and 13 bases separated the two germline ends. CDR3: CASSQESGRLETQYF. The CDR3 DNA follows: TGTGCCAGCAGCCAAGAGTCAGGGAGGTTGGAGACCCAGTACTTC.

The J gene is TRBJ2-3, the V gene TRBV29-1, with D possibly being TRBD2 (5 bases). The germline V gene has CDR1 SQVTM and CDR2 ANQGSEA. V was pared by 7 bases and J by 6 bases, with 20 bases between. The CDR3 length is 14 residues. The CDR3 DNA is TGCAGCGCTTGGGGTGGCGGGCTATGGGATACGCAGTATTTT. Amino acid sequence: CSAWGGGLWDTQYF.

V and J are TRBV28 and TRBJ2-2; D gene unclear. The CDR3 is 13 residues long. Germline-derived CDR1 and CDR2 are MDHEN and SYDVKM. V lost 8 bases and J 2 bases, leaving 9 bases between the germline ends. The CDR3 bases are TGTGCCAGCGGTGGCGTTAACACCGGGGAGCTGTTTTTT. It specifies CASGGVNTGELFF.

The chain uses TRBV5-4 and TRBJ2-1; D gene uncertain. Germline CDR1 SGHNT, CDR2 YYREEE (reference sequence). Trimming took 3 bases from V and 0 from J, leaving 10 bases between them. The CDR3 has 15 amino acids. The CDR3 here is CASSSQRGSYNEQFF. In DNA form, the CDR3 reads TGTGCCAGCAGCTCCCAACGCGGCTCCTACAATGAGCAGTTCTTC.

This clone was picked up one time. The V gene is TRBV5-1, the J gene TRBJ2-2; 9 bases align to TRBD1. CDR3 length equals 14 residues. Germline V lookup: CDR1 SGHRS, CDR2 YFSETQ. V lost 4 bases, J lost 6 bases, and 4 bases stayed unmatched. CDR3 amino acids: CASSTQGAPGELFF. The CDR3 DNA is TGCGCCAGCAGCACACAGGGGGCCCCCGGGGAGCTGTTTTTT.

In regard to this clone: The junction differs from germline at one of its ends, possibly a read error. The CDR3 region has the DNA TGTGCCAGCGGTGATGTTGAGCGGGCCTCAAAAGAGCAGTACTTC. Encoded protein: CASGDVERASKEQYF. The chain employs TRBV2 and TRBJ2-7, with TRBD2 as a possible D gene (6 bases). From germline, CDR1 is SNHLY and CDR2 FYNNEI. This CDR3 contains 15 residues.

The V gene is TRBV11-2, the J gene TRBJ2-1; D is perhaps TRBD2 (6 bases). Germline V gene sequence: CDR1 SGHAT, CDR2 FQNNGV. Trimming stripped 1 base from V and 8 bases from J, with 18 bases between. CDR3 size: 16 residues. The CDR3 is CASSLVWPGAGYEQFF. For the CDR3, the DNA is TGTGCCAGCAGCTTAGTGTGGCCGGGAGCAGGTTATGAGCAGTTCTTC.

This clone has just a few counts. Other DNA variants within this sample encode the same CDR3. CDR3 residues: CASSLLGDQPQHF. The CDR3 nucleotides are TGTGCCAGCAGTTTATTAGGGGATCAGCCCCAGCATTTT. The rearrangement links TRBV28 to TRBJ1-5; a possible D gene is TRBD1 (5 bases). V gave up 1 base and J gave up 5 bases, with 6 bases separating them. The germline V gene has CDR1 MDHEN and CDR2 SYDVKM. This CDR3 contains 13 residues.

The rearrangement links TRBV6-1 to TRBJ2-1; possibly TRBD2 for D (6 bases). Per the germline V gene, CDR1 is MNHNS and CDR2 is SASEGT. This CDR3 comprises 15 residues. V lost 7 bases, J lost 6 bases, and 19 bases lay in between. CDR3 bases: TGTGCCAGCACCGGGGTAGCATTCGGGGGCAATGAGCAGTTCTTC. Its translation: CASTGVAFGGNEQFF.

This clone was observed a handful of times. J is TRBJ2-7 and V is TRBV28; D may correspond to TRBD1 or TRBD2 (5 bases each). Germline V gene lookup returns CDR1 MDHEN and CDR2 SYDVKM. The ends were cut back, 6 bases at V and 0 bases at J, with 9 bases in the middle. The CDR3 runs 13 residues. In nucleotides, the CDR3 is TGTGCCAGCAGACCAGGGAGCTCCTACGAGCAGTACTTC. The encoded protein is CASRPGSSYEQYF.

This clone was picked up one time. This chain connects TRBV15 to TRBJ2-1; 9 positions agree with TRBD2. V lost 5 bases, J lost 3 bases, and 20 bases stayed unmatched. Germline lookup yields CDR1 LNHNV and CDR2 YYDKDF (reference sequence). The CDR3 consists of 20 residues. DNA of the CDR3: TGTGCCACCAGCCCTCGCGGGGCTAGCGGGAAATACACGGTCTACAATGAGCAGTTCTTC. Residues: CATSPRGASGKYTVYNEQFF.

The rearrangement links TRBV5-1 to TRBJ2-5, with D possibly being TRBD1 (5 bases). The germline V gene has CDR1 SGHRS and CDR2 YFSETQ. The V end was cut by 4 bases, the J end by 5 bases, with 18 bases between. CDR3 length equals 15 residues. CDR3 loop: CASSPAATRAETQYF. The CDR3 coding sequence is TGCGCCAGCAGCCCAGCAGCCACCAGGGCGGAGACCCAGTACTTC.

The gene calls are TRBV18 and TRBJ2-3; D may be TRBD2 (5 bases). Per germline, CDR1 KGHSH and CDR2 LQKENI. V was clipped by 3 bases and J by 2 bases, with 12 bases between them. This CDR3 spans 15 amino acids. This chain's CDR3 is CASSPDGVNTDTQYF. The CDR3 bases are TGTGCCAGCTCACCTGACGGGGTCAACACAGATACGCAGTATTTT.

The chain is built from TRBV5-1 and TRBJ1-2; D gene ambiguous. This CDR3 region has 13 residues. V lost 4 bases and J 5 bases, leaving 12 bases between the germline ends. In germline, CDR1 is SGHRS, CDR2 YFSETQ. The chain's CDR3 is CASSPTVQYGYTF. CDR3 in DNA: TGCGCCAGCAGCCCGACGGTCCAATATGGCTACACCTTC.